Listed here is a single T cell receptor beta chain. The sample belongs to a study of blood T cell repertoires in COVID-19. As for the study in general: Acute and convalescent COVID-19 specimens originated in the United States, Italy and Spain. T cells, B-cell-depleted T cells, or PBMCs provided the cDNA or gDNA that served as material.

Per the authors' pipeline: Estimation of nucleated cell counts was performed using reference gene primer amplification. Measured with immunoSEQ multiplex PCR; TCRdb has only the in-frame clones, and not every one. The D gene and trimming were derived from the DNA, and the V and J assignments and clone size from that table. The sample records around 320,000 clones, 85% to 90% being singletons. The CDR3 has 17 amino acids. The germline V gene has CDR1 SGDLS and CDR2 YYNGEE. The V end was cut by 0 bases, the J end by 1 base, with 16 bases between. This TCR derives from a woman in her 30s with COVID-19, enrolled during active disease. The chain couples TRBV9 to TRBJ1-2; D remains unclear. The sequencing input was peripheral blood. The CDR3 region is CASSVALRPLFNYGYTF. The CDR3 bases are TGTGCCAGCAGCGTAGCTTTGCGTCCCCTTTTTAACTATGGCTACACCTTC.